Following are 8 T cell receptor beta chains from one sample sequenced in a study of cytomegalovirus exposure and HLA in healthy donors (dated by TCRdb to about 2017). The protocol used for the library was the immunoSEQ multiplex PCR assay. The multiplex PCR relied on a mix of 60 forward primers for TCR Vbeta segments and 13 reverse primers for TCR Jbeta segments. In its TCRdb copy, this immuneACCESS table keeps in-frame sequences only and misses some clones. Where compared with another copy, unresolved V genes explain less than half of these, and the others have no known cause. The sample table on file contains tens of thousands of clones. In total, the top ten clones hold around 10% of the sample. The sequenced material came from PBMCs. These TCRs come from a man aged 40-55 years in good health and CMV-seropositive.

The CDR3 spells CASSMGQGETQYF. CDR3 DNA sequence: TGTGCCAGCAGCATGGGACAGGGGGAGACCCAGTACTTC. V gene TRBV7-9 combines with J gene TRBJ2-5; 10 bases align to TRBD1. Germline V lookup: CDR1 SEHNR, CDR2 FQNEAQ (reference sequence). The CDR3 is made up of 13 amino acids. V lost 5 bases, J lost 5 bases, and 2 bases stayed unmatched.

The chain joins TRBV5-1 to TRBJ1-4; D might be TRBD1 (5 bases). Trimming removed 4 bases from V and 7 bases from J, with 23 bases in between. The CDR3 has 17 residues. Per the germline V gene, CDR1 is SGHRS and CDR2 is YFSETQ. CDR3 residues: CASSAAGRGISTEKLFF. The CDR3 DNA follows: TGCGCCAGCAGCGCCGCTGGTAGGGGAATAAGTACTGAAAAACTGTTTTTT.

This chain connects TRBV28 to TRBJ2-7; tentative D call: TRBD2 (6 bases). CDR1 and CDR2 (germline): MDHEN, SYDVKM. V lost 8 bases to trimming and J lost 7 bases, with 18 bases between them. This CDR3 comprises 13 residues. The CDR3 sequence is CASSLEGVEEQYF. As DNA, the CDR3 is TGTGCCAGCTCGCTGGAGGGAGTCGAGGAGCAGTACTTC. The full variable domain, in which reference TRBV28 and TRBJ2-7 provide the parts outside the CDR3, is DVKVTQSSRYLVKRTGEKVFLECVQDMDHENMFWYRQDPGLGLRLIYFSYDVKMKEKGDIPEGYSVSREKKERFSLILESASTNQTSMYLCASSLEGVEEQYFGPGTRLTVT.

The rearrangement links TRBV6-5 to TRBJ2-7, with 8 bases matching TRBD1. V shed 6 bases, J shed 5 bases, and the junction held 6 bases outside the gene matches. The CDR3 consists of 13 residues. In germline, CDR1 is MNHEY, CDR2 SVGAGI. The chain's CDR3 is CASSTRTGNEQYF. The CDR3, as DNA: TGTGCCAGCAGCACCCGGACAGGGAACGAGCAGTACTTC.

The chain joins TRBV6-1 to TRBJ2-7; maybe TRBD2 (7 bases). V dropped 3 bases and J dropped 0 bases, with 21 bases sitting between them. The CDR3 length is 18 residues. Germline V gene lookup returns CDR1 MNHNS and CDR2 SASEGT. The CDR3 nucleotides read TGTGCCAGCAGTGAGTCGTGGGGGGGCAGCGGAGGCTCCTACGAGCAGTACTTC. Translated: CASSESWGGSGGSYEQYF.

The chain links TRBV11-3 to TRBJ1-3; 8 nucleotides align to TRBD1. Germline V CDR1 and CDR2: SGHNT, YENEEA. The CDR3 runs 14 residues. After removal of 5 bases from V and 3 bases from J, the junction contained 3 bases not matched to a gene. The CDR3 is CASSLGTGGNTIYF. The CDR3 coding sequence is TGTGCCAGCAGCCTCGGGACAGGTGGAAACACCATATATTTT.

The chain couples TRBV11-3 to TRBJ1-1; TRBD1 agrees at 7 bases. The CDR3 runs 14 residues. The V gene end was trimmed by 5 bases and the J gene end by 4 bases; junction bases not matched to a gene: 7. CDR1 and CDR2 from the germline V gene are SGHNT and YENEEA. The CDR3 nucleotides are TGTGCCAGCAGCCCCGACAGGGCGGGCACTGAAGCTTTCTTT. Translation gives CASSPDRAGTEAFF.

The chain links TRBV6-5 to TRBJ2-7; no firm D call. CDR1 MNHEY and CDR2 SVGAGI come from the germline V gene. Trimming took off 2 bases at V and 0 bases at J, with 14 bases between the two ends. The CDR3 runs 16 residues. CDR3 in DNA: TGTGCCAGCAGTTACACCTCTCCTCCCAGCTCCTACGAGCAGTACTTC. This codes for CASSYTSPPSSYEQYF.